The source of this T cell receptor beta chain is a study of cytomegalovirus exposure and HLA in healthy donors. For the study at large: The approximately 110 validation repertoires used a platform that matched the one used for the approximately 620 first-cohort repertoires, as a later analysis reported.

Germline V gives CDR1 LNHNV, CDR2 YYDKDF (reference sequence). This CDR3 is 16 amino acids long. Trimming removed 1 base at V and 3 bases at J, with 15 bases between. Generated by immunoSEQ multiplex PCR, the TCRdb table keeps only in-frame clones and is missing some. The sample comprises tens of thousands of clones, 96% of which are singletons, and roughly 0.78% rests with the top ten. This TCR came from a man younger than 30 in good health and CMV-seronegative. The rearrangement links TRBV15 to TRBJ2-5; no clear D gene. Sample: PBMCs. CDR3 bases: TGTGCCACCAGCAGAGGGTTGGGTAGCTCTGAAGAGACCCAGTACTTC. Protein product: CATSRGLGSSEETQYF.